This T cell receptor (beta chain) was obtained from a study of blood T cell repertoires in COVID-19. Study-level background: Researchers got acute and convalescent COVID-19 samples from the United States, Italy and Spain. T cells, B-cell-depleted T cells, or PBMCs supplied cDNA or gDNA.

Authors' processing steps: Counts of nucleated cells, estimated from reference gene primer amplification, were obtained. Here immunoSEQ multiplex PCR was the method, and the copy in TCRdb shows in-frame clones only, minus some. The V and J calls and the clone size are those of that table, but D and trimming were determined from the DNA. The sample consists of 150,000 to 200,000 clones, 70% to 90% of them appearing once. V was clipped by 2 bases and J by 4 bases; unmatched bases: 3. Looked up from germline, CDR1 is ENHRY and CDR2 is SYGVKD. The CDR3 is 16 residues long. The material sequenced was peripheral blood. The sequence was obtained from a man in his 70s with active or convalescent COVID-19. This rearrangement joins TRBV10-3 to TRBJ2-1; the match to TRBD2 covers 12 bases. CDR3 amino acids: CAISEPGLAGYNEQFF. CDR3 DNA sequence: TGTGCCATCAGTGAGCCCGGACTAGCGGGGTACAATGAGCAGTTCTTC.